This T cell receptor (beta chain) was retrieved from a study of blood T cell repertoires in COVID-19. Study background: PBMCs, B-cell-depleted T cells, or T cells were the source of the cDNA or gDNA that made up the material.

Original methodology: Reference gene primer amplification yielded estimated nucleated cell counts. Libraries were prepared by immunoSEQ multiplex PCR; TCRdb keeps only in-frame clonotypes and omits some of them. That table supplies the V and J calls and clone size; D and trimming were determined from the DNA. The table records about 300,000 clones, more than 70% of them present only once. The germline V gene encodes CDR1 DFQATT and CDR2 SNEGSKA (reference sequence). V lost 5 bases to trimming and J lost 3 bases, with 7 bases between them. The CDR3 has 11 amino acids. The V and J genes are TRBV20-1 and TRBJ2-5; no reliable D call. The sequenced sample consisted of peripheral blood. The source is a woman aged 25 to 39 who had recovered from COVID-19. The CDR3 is CSAPREETQYF. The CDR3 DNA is TGCAGTGCTCCACGGGAAGAGACCCAGTACTTC.